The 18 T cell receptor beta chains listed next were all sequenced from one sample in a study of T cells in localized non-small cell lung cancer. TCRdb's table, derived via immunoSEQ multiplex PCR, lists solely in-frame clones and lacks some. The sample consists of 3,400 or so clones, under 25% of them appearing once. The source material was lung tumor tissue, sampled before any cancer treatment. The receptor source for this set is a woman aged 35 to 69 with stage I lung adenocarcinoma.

CDR3 region: CASSLDSNSNQPQHF. CDR3 bases: TGCGCCAGCAGCTTGGACAGTAATAGCAATCAGCCCCAGCATTTT. This sequence joins TRBV5-1 and TRBJ1-5; D remains unclear. V gave up 0 bases and J gave up 0 bases, with 7 bases separating them. The length of the CDR3 is 15 residues. From germline, CDR1 is SGHRS and CDR2 YFSETQ. Supplemented by reference TRBV5-1 and TRBJ1-5, the full variable domain reads KAGVTQTPRYLIKTRGQQVTLSCSPISGHRSVSWYQQTPGQGLQFLFEYFSETQRNKGNFPGRFSGRQFSNSRSEMNVSTLELGDSALYLCASSLDSNSNQPQHFGDGTRLSIL.

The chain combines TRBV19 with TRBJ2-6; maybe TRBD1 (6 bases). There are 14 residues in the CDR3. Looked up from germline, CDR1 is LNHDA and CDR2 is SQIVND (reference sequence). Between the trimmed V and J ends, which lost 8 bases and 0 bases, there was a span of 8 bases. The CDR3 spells CASRQDSGANVLTF. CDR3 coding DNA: TGTGCCAGTCGACAGGACTCTGGGGCCAACGTCCTGACTTTC.

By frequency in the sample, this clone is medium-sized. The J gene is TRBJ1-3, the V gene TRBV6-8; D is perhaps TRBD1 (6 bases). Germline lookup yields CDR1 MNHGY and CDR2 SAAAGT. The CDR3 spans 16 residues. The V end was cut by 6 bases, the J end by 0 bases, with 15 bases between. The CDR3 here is CASSPGHTTSGNTIYF. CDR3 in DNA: TGTGCCAGCAGCCCGGGACACACGACCTCTGGAAACACCATATATTTT.

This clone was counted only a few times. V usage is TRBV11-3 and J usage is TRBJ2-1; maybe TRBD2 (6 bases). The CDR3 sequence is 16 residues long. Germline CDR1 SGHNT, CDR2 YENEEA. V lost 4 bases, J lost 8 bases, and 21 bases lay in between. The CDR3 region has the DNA TGTGCCAGCAGCTCCCAGCGGGCCTCATCGGTGGATGAGCAGTTCTTC. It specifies CASSSQRASSVDEQFF.

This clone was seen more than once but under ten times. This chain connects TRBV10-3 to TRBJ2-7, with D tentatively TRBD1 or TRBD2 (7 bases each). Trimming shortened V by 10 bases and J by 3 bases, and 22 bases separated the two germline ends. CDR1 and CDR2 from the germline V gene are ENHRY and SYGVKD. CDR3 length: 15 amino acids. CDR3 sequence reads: CASFRGGTAFYEQYF. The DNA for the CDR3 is TGTGCCAGTTTCAGGGGGGGGACAGCCTTCTACGAGCAGTACTTC.

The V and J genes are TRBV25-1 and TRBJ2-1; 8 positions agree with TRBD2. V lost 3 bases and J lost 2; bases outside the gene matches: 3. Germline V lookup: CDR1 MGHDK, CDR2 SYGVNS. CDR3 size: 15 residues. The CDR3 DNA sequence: TGTGCCAGCAGTGATTTTAGCGGGGCCTACAATGAGCAGTTCTTC. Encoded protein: CASSDFSGAYNEQFF.

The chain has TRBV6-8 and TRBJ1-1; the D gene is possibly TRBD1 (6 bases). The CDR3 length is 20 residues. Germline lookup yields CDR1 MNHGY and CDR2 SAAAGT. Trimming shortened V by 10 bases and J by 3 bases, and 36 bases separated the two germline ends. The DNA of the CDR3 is TGTGCCATCCTGCGGGATCCGGCAGGGCTCCTCTTAAGGGGGGACACTGAAGCTTTCTTT. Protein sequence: CAILRDPAGLLLRGDTEAFF.

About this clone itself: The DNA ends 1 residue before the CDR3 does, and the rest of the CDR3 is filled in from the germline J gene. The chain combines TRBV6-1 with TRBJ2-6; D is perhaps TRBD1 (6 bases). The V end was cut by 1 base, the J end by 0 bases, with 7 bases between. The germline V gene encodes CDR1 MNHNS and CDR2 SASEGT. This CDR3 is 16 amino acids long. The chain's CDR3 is CASSEGDISGANVLTF. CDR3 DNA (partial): TGTGCCAGCAGTGAAGGGGACATCTCTGGGGCCAACGTCCTGACT.

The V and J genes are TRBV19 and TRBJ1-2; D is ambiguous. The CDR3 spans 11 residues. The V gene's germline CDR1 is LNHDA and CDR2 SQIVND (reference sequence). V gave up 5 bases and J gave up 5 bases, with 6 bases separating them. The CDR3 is CASSRSYGYTF. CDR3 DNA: TGTGCCAGTAGTCGGTCTTATGGCTACACCTTC. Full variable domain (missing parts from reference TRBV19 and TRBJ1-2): DGGITQSPKYLFRKEGQNVTLSCEQNLNHDAMYWYRQDPGQGLRLIYYSQIVNDFQKGDIAEGYSVSREKKESFPLTVTSAQKNPTAFYLCASSRSYGYTFGSGTRLTVV.

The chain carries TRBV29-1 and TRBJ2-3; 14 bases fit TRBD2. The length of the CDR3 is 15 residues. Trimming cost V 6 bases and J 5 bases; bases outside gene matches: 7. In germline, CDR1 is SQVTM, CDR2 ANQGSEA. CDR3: CSVAGTSGGRDTQYF. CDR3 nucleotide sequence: TGCAGCGTGGCCGGGACTAGCGGGGGAAGAGATACGCAGTATTTT.

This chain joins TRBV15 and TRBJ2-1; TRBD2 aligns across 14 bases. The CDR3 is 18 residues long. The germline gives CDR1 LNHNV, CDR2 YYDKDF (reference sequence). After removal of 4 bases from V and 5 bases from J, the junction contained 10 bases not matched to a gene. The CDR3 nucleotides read TGTGCCACCAGCAAGACCGGGACTAGCGGGAGAGGAAACAATGAGCAGTTCTTC. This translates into CATSKTGTSGRGNNEQFF.

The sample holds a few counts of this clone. CDR3 in amino acids: CASSEHRSFTDTQYF. CDR3 DNA sequence: TGTGCCAGCAGTGAGCACAGGTCTTTCACAGATACGCAGTATTTT. The chain has TRBV9 and TRBJ2-3; D may be TRBD1 (5 bases). The ends were cut back, 5 bases at V and 2 bases at J, with 15 bases in the middle. Germline V gene lookup returns CDR1 SGDLS and CDR2 YYNGEE. The CDR3 has 15 amino acids.

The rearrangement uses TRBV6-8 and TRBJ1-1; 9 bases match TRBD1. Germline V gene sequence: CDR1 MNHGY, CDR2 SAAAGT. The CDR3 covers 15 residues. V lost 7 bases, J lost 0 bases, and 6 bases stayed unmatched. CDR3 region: CASNEQGAVNTEAFF. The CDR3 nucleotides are TGTGCCAGCAACGAACAGGGGGCTGTGAACACTGAAGCTTTCTTT.

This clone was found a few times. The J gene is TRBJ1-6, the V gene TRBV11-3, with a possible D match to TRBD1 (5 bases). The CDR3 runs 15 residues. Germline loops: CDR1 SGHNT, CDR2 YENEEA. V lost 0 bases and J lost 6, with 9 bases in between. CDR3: CASSLEGTSNSPLHF. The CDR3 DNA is TGTGCCAGCAGCTTAGAAGGGACCTCTAATTCACCCCTCCACTTT. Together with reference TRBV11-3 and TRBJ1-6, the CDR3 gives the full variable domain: EAGVVQSPRYKIIEKKQPVAFWCNPISGHNTLYWYLQNLGQGPELLIRYENEEAVDDSQLPKDRFSAERLKGVDSTLKIQPAELGDSAVYLCASSLEGTSNSPLHFGNGTRLTVT.

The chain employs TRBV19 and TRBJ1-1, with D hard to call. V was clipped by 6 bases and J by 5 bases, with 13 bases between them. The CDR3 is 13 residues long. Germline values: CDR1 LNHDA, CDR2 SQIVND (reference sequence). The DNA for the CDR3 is TGTGCCAGTAGGGACCGCTCGGGGACTGAAGCTTTCTTT. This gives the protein CASRDRSGTEAFF.

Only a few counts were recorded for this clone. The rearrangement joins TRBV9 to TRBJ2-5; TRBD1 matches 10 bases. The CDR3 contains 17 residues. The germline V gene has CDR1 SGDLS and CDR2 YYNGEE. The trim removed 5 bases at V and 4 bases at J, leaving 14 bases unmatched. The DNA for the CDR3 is TGTGCCAGCAGTGAAACGAGGGGGACAGGGGTTGGAGAGACCCAGTACTTC. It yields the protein CASSETRGTGVGETQYF.

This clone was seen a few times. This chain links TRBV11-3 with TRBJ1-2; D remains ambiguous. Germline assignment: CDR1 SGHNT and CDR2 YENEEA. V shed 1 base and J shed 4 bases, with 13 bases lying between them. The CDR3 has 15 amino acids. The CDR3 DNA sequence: TGTGCCAGCAGCTTAGGGGGAGGGTCCAGCTATGGCTACACCTTC. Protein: CASSLGGGSSYGYTF.

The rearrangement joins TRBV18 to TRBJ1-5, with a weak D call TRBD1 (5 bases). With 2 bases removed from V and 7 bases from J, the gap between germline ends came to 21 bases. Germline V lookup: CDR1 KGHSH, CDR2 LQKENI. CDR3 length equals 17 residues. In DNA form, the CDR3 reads TGTGCCAGCTCACCATTTTCGGTAGGGGCAGGTCAACAGCCCCAGCATTTT. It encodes CASSPFSVGAGQQPQHF.